This T cell receptor (beta chain) was recorded in a study of blood T cell repertoires in COVID-19. Looking at the study overall: Italy, Spain and the United States were the sources of the convalescent and acute COVID-19 samples. From T cells, B-cell-depleted T cells, or PBMCs came the material, which was cDNA or gDNA.

This clone came up a few times. CDR3 length: 16 residues. Germline V gives CDR1 LGHDT, CDR2 YNNKEL (reference sequence). V was trimmed by 5 bases and J by 3 bases, leaving 19 bases between them. Original handling: The assay estimated nucleated cells by amplifying reference gene primers. Produced via immunoSEQ multiplex PCR; TCRdb's table is partial and in-frame only. The DNA was the basis for D and trimming; V, J and clone size are from that table. The data show 250,000 or so clones, more than 80% seen once. Those enrolled, adults aged roughly 18 to 89 years, came from 20 to 25 US areas. This chain links TRBV3-1 (or the pseudogene TRBV3-2) with TRBJ1-2; D might be TRBD1 (6 bases). The sequence came from a man aged 50 to 59 who had been exposed to COVID-19. The sample comprised PBMCs or T cells enriched from blood (not recorded which). In DNA form, the CDR3 reads TGTGCCAGCAGCTCCCAGTGGGTTGGGGGCTACTATGGCTACACCTTC. Its translation is CASSSQWVGGYYGYTF.